A single sample is the source of the 24 T cell receptor beta chains below, sequenced in a study of CD8 T cells in ankylosing spondylitis. TCRdb analysed the 5' RACE reads with MiXCR anew, one entry per CDR3 protein. The sample gives a few hundred thousand distinct CDR3 sequences, 20% to 30% of which show up once; about 0.6% is in the top ten. Specimen: blood, either unsorted or a sorted T cell fraction (not recorded which). The receptors here all came from a male donor with ankylosing spondylitis or in good health (not recorded which).

Ten or more counts support this clonotype. The chain has TRBV11-2 and TRBJ2-1; TRBD2 matches at 11 bases. With 0 bases clipped from V and 9 bases from J, the junction kept 10 bases outside the gene matches. This CDR3 has 17 amino acids. Germline CDR1 and CDR2: SGHAT and FQNNGV. CDR3 sequence: CASSLDEWASGGSEQFF. The CDR3 DNA follows: TGTGCCAGCAGCTTAGATGAATGGGCTAGCGGGGGGTCTGAGCAGTTCTTC.

Details on this clonotype: Given a much more abundant clone one base away, this may be a read error. The chain carries TRBV7-2 and TRBJ1-5; 10 bases map to TRBD1. Germline V gives CDR1 SGHTA, CDR2 FQGNSA. There are 16 residues in the CDR3. The chain's CDR3 is CASSQATGGTNQPRHF. In DNA, the CDR3 is TGTGCCAGCAGCCAAGCGACAGGGGGCACTAATCAGCCCCGGCATTTT.

This rearrangement joins TRBV7-9 to TRBJ2-1; D gene ambiguous. CDR1 and CDR2 (germline): SEHNR, FQNEAQ (reference sequence). V was pared by 2 bases and J by 1 base, with 12 bases between. This CDR3 spans 16 amino acids. In DNA, the CDR3 is TGTGCCAGCAGCTTATATCGAGTTGTGTCCTACAATGAGCAGTTCTTC. Protein: CASSLYRVVSYNEQFF.

The chain has TRBV9 and TRBJ2-2, with D possibly being TRBD2 (5 bases). Trimming took off 0 bases at V and 3 bases at J, with 9 bases between the two ends. Germline V gene lookup returns CDR1 SGDLS and CDR2 YYNGEE. The CDR3 spans 15 residues. CDR3 protein: CASSVGERDTGELFF. CDR3 nucleotide sequence: TGTGCCAGCAGCGTAGGTGAGAGGGACACCGGGGAGCTGTTTTTT.

This clonotype was seen at least ten times. The chain uses TRBV3-1 and TRBJ1-1, with D possibly TRBD1 on 6 matching bases. Between the trimmed V and J ends, which lost 10 bases and 1 base, there was a span of 13 bases. The CDR3 totals 13 residues. Germline CDR1 is LGHDT and CDR2 is YNNKEL (reference sequence). For the CDR3, the DNA is TGTGCCACCTCAAGGGGGAAGAACACTGAAGCTTTCTTT. As protein: CATSRGKNTEAFF.

This clonotype occurred many times. J is TRBJ2-1 and V is TRBV5-1; perhaps D is TRBD1 or TRBD2 (5 bases each). Trimming removed 2 bases at V and 9 bases at J, with 12 bases between. The germline gives CDR1 SGHRS, CDR2 YFSETQ. This CDR3 spans 13 amino acids. The CDR3 nucleotides read TGCGCCAGCAGCTTCACGGGGCCAGGTGAGCAGTTCTTC. This codes for CASSFTGPGEQFF.

The chain uses TRBV20-1 and TRBJ2-3, with no clear D. V was cut by 3 bases and J by 1 base, with 8 bases left in between. This CDR3 has 13 amino acids. Germline CDR1 and CDR2: DFQATT and SNEGSKA (reference sequence). The CDR3 DNA sequence: TGCAGTGCTAGCCCGGCCGGCACAGATACGCAGTATTTT. It is translated as CSASPAGTDTQYF.

This clonotype was picked up a small number of times. The rearrangement joins TRBV20-1 to TRBJ2-5; D remains unclear. Germline lookup yields CDR1 DFQATT and CDR2 SNEGSKA (reference sequence). This CDR3 has 13 amino acids. Trimming removed 0 bases at V and 1 base at J, with 6 bases between. The CDR3 nucleotides read TGCAGTGCTAGAGAACCGACCCAAGAGACCCAGTACTTC. As protein: CSAREPTQETQYF.

This clonotype was found a few times. The chain is built from TRBV6-5 and TRBJ2-3, with 13 bases that match TRBD2. CDR1 MNHEY and CDR2 SVGAGI come from the germline V gene. The CDR3 spans 18 residues. After removal of 4 bases from V and 1 base from J, the junction contained 8 bases not matched to a gene. CDR3 loop: CASSWGITSGGGTDTQYF. The DNA of the CDR3 is TGTGCCAGCAGTTGGGGCATTACTAGCGGGGGGGGCACAGATACGCAGTATTTT.

The chain carries TRBV20-1 and TRBJ2-5; D possibly corresponds to TRBD2 (5 bases). V was pared by 5 bases and J by 1 base, with 11 bases between. The CDR3 loop spans 13 amino acids. The germline CDR1 and CDR2 sequences are DFQATT and SNEGSKA (reference sequence). Here the CDR3 reads CSAAGSLQETQYF. The CDR3, as DNA: TGCAGTGCTGCTGGGAGCCTCCAAGAGACCCAGTACTTC.

There are many counts of this clonotype. The chain couples TRBV11-1 to TRBJ2-2; D not certain. The V and J ends lost 9 bases and 4 bases respectively, with 12 bases between them. CDR1 is SGHAT and CDR2 is FQDESV in the germline V gene (reference sequence). This CDR3 has 13 residues. In DNA, the CDR3 is TGTGCCAGTGCCGATAGACGCACCGGGGAGCTGTTTTTT. It translates to CASADRRTGELFF.

A few counts support this clonotype. The chain joins TRBV12-3 or TRBV12-4 to TRBJ2-7; D gene unclear. This CDR3 contains 14 residues. V gave up 5 bases and J gave up 0 bases, with 11 bases separating them. This CDR3 is CASSPTLGSYEQYF. The DNA of the CDR3 is TGTGCCAGCAGTCCAACTTTGGGCTCCTACGAGCAGTACTTC.

This clonotype was detected many times. The chain carries TRBV20-1 and TRBJ1-5; D might be TRBD1 (6 bases). CDR1 and CDR2 (germline): DFQATT, SNEGSKA (reference sequence). The CDR3 spans 16 residues. Trimming stripped 7 bases from V and 6 bases from J, with 25 bases between. The CDR3 region has the DNA TGCAGTGTGGACGGGGGGGGCCGCATAAGAAGTCAGCCCCAGCATTTT. Encoded protein: CSVDGGGRIRSQPQHF.

This clonotype was seen ten or more times. The chain links TRBV29-1 to TRBJ2-1; 8 positions agree with TRBD1. The germline CDR1 and CDR2 sequences are SQVTM and ANQGSEA. V dropped 6 bases and J dropped 12; count of bases not matched to a gene: 16. The CDR3 is 14 amino acids. The CDR3 DNA follows: TGCAGCGTCGTCGGACAGGGTGGTATTGGGGTGCAGTTCTTC. Its translation: CSVVGQGGIGVQFF.

This clonotype has ten or more counts. The V and J genes are TRBV20-1 and TRBJ2-1; TRBD2 matches 7 bases. CDR3 length: 13 residues. Germline trimming cut 3 bases from V and 4 bases from J; bases unmatched to any gene: 3. The germline gives CDR1 DFQATT, CDR2 SNEGSKA (reference sequence). The CDR3 DNA follows: TGCAGTGCTAGCGGGGGGACTTACAATGAGCAGTTCTTC. Translated, it gives CSASGGTYNEQFF.

This chain uses TRBV20-1 with TRBJ1-6, with unresolved D. The CDR3 is made up of 14 amino acids. Germline CDR1 reads DFQATT; CDR2 reads SNEGSKA (reference sequence). The ends were cut back, 0 bases at V and 9 bases at J, with 12 bases in the middle. For the CDR3, the DNA is TGCAGTGCTAGAGAGGCCCAACACGGTTCACCCCTCCACTTT. Amino acids: CSAREAQHGSPLHF.

This clonotype was detected many times. The chain uses TRBV20-1 and TRBJ2-5; maybe TRBD2 (5 bases). This CDR3 spans 15 amino acids. Germline-derived CDR1 and CDR2 are DFQATT and SNEGSKA (reference sequence). V lost 5 bases to trimming and J lost 5 bases, with 21 bases between them. The CDR3 bases are TGCAGTGCTCTCCACCCAAAGGAGGATCAGGAGACCCAGTACTTC. It yields the protein CSALHPKEDQETQYF.

The sample holds a few counts of this clonotype. The gene calls are TRBV5-4 and TRBJ2-5; 9 nucleotides match TRBD1. Germline trimming cut 4 bases from V and 5 bases from J; bases unmatched to any gene: 12. This CDR3 is built from 16 residues. Looked up from germline, CDR1 is SGHNT and CDR2 is YYREEE (reference sequence). CDR3: CASSPFSTGGLETQYF. CDR3 coding DNA: TGTGCCAGCAGCCCCTTCTCGACAGGGGGGTTGGAGACCCAGTACTTC.

Ten or more counts support this clonotype. The rearrangement uses TRBV20-1 and TRBJ2-7; possible D gene TRBD1, 6 bases. V shed 3 bases and J shed 0 bases, with 18 bases lying between them. The CDR3 is made up of 16 amino acids. The germline CDR1 and CDR2 sequences are DFQATT and SNEGSKA (reference sequence). This chain's CDR3 is CSASGRTAPPSYEQYF. CDR3 sequence (DNA): TGCAGTGCTAGTGGCCGGACAGCGCCACCCTCCTACGAGCAGTACTTC.

This clonotype was recorded a few times. The rearrangement joins TRBV29-1 to TRBJ2-7; TRBD2 is a possible D gene (6 bases). This CDR3 is built from 12 residues. Between the trimmed V and J ends, which lost 7 bases and 3 bases, there was a span of 13 bases. Germline V gene sequence: CDR1 SQVTM, CDR2 ANQGSEA. CDR3 sequence reads: CSGGTDNYEQYF. The CDR3 coding sequence is TGCAGCGGCGGGACGGATAACTACGAGCAGTACTTC.

This clonotype has at least ten counts. The chain joins TRBV2 to TRBJ1-6; a weak D match, TRBD1 (5 bases). The CDR3 covers 14 residues. V gave up 6 bases and J gave up 6 bases, with 12 bases separating them. Germline assignment: CDR1 SNHLY and CDR2 FYNNEI. The CDR3 DNA reads as TGTGCCAGCAGCCAGGGTGTCGGTAATTCACCCCTCCACTTT. This gives the protein CASSQGVGNSPLHF.

This clonotype was detected ten times or more. The genes are TRBV4-1 and TRBJ1-1; D gene ambiguous. This CDR3 contains 13 residues. Germline V gene sequence: CDR1 MGHRA, CDR2 YSYEKL. V was pared by 4 bases and J by 3 bases, with 9 bases between. CDR3 sequence: CASSPRRDTEAFF. The DNA of the CDR3 is TGCGCCAGCAGCCCCCGACGGGACACTGAAGCTTTCTTT.

The sample holds a few counts of this clonotype. The chain links TRBV12-3 or TRBV12-4 to TRBJ2-7; the D gene is possibly TRBD2 (6 bases). The V end lost 6 bases, the J end lost 6 bases, and 15 bases lay between the germline ends. The CDR3 runs to 13 residues. In nucleotides, the CDR3 is TGTGCCAGCAGATCTGGTGGAGGGACCGAGCAGTACTTC. Translated, it gives CASRSGGGTEQYF.

The chain employs TRBV6-1 and TRBJ2-6, with D possibly being TRBD1 (6 bases). Trimming cost V 6 bases and J 1 base, with 10 bases left between them. The CDR3 has 15 residues. In germline, CDR1 is MNHNS, CDR2 SASEGT. CDR3: CASRKQGSGANVLTF. The CDR3 nucleotides are TGTGCCAGCAGAAAACAGGGTTCTGGGGCCAACGTCCTGACTTTC.